These 22 T cell receptor beta chains were sequenced from one sample in a study of cytomegalovirus exposure and HLA in healthy donors. Primers included in the PCR were 60 Vbeta and 13 Jbeta primers. Sequencing was performed with immunoSEQ multiplex PCR; in TCRdb, only in-frame clones are kept and a portion is missing. The sample holds about 120,000 clones, almost 70% seen once. Sequencing was performed on PBMCs. Receptors originate from a man aged 30 to 45 in good health and CMV-seropositive.

This clone was observed a handful of times. This chain joins TRBV10-3 and TRBJ1-1; 8 bases fit TRBD1. After removal of 1 base from V and 4 bases from J, the junction contained 8 bases not matched to a gene. The CDR3 is 16 amino acids. Germline values: CDR1 ENHRY, CDR2 SYGVKD. The CDR3 DNA follows: TGTGCCATCAGTGAGTGGACAGGGTCCGGGGGCACTGAAGCTTTCTTT. Amino acids: CAISEWTGSGGTEAFF.

This chain uses TRBV1 with TRBJ1-3; the table's D call of TRBD1 was not tested on the DNA. TRBV1 is labeled a pseudogene. CDR3 length equals 17 residues. DNA for the CDR3: TGCACCAGCAGCCAAGATCCGACAGGTTCCTCTGGAAACACCATATATTTT. The encoded protein is CTSSQDPTGSSGNTIYF.

The chain couples TRBV4-1 to TRBJ1-2, with D possibly being TRBD1 (5 bases). The V end was cut by 0 bases, the J end by 1 base, with 12 bases between. Germline V gene data show CDR1 as MGHRA and CDR2 as YSYEKL. The CDR3 consists of 16 residues. CDR3: CASSQDKDNHNYGYTF. The CDR3 DNA follows: TGCGCCAGCAGCCAAGATAAGGACAATCATAACTATGGCTACACCTTC.

The V call is TRBV27, the J call TRBJ1-1; D not resolved. Trimming removed 7 bases from V and 7 bases from J, with 19 bases in between. CDR1 is MNHEY, CDR2 SMNVEV, per germline (reference sequence). The CDR3 covers 14 residues. CDR3 protein: CASTSPSRGIEAFF. The DNA of the CDR3 is TGTGCCAGCACCTCACCAAGTCGGGGAATTGAAGCTTTCTTT.

This clone showed up just once. The chain employs TRBV6-6 and TRBJ2-7; 9 bases fit TRBD1. This CDR3 contains 14 residues. Germline CDR1 MNHNY, CDR2 SVGAGI (reference sequence). Trimming cost V 9 bases and J 3 bases; bases outside gene matches: 9. The CDR3 protein is CASSWDRDYYEQYF. The DNA for the CDR3 is TGTGCCAGTTCGTGGGACAGGGATTACTACGAGCAGTACTTC.

A few counts support this clone. The chain employs TRBV5-1 and TRBJ2-5; D is undetermined. The tail of the sequence fits TRBJ2-7 better, so the J call may be wrong. CDR3 length equals 14 residues. Germline CDR1 is SGHRS and CDR2 is YFSETQ. CDR3 DNA sequence: TGCGCCAGCAGCCTGGGCGGTGAGGACTACGAGCAGTACTTC. Protein: CASSLGGEDYEQYF.

The chain combines TRBV5-1 with TRBJ1-4; 10 bases map to TRBD1. CDR3 size: 16 residues. With 4 bases clipped from V and 2 bases from J, the junction kept 5 bases outside the gene matches. The germline CDR1 and CDR2 sequences are SGHRS and YFSETQ. The CDR3 DNA is TGCGCCAGCAGCAGACGGGACAGGGGTACTAATGAAAAACTGTTTTTT. Its protein product is CASSRRDRGTNEKLFF.

This clone appeared a single time. V gene TRBV6-6 combines with J gene TRBJ2-3, with TRBD2 identical over 14 bases. The CDR3 contains 16 residues. J gave up 10 bases and V 8 bases, and 14 bases lay outside the gene matches. Looked up from germline, CDR1 is MNHNY and CDR2 is SVGAGI (reference sequence). CDR3 residues: CASRPRLAGGLSPQYF. The CDR3 coding sequence is TGTGCCAGCCGGCCCCGACTAGCGGGGGGGCTCAGCCCGCAGTATTTT.

In regard to this clone: A junction end diverges from the germline sequence, so it may reflect a read error. V gene TRBV5-6 combines with J gene TRBJ2-5, with TRBD2 identical over 8 bases. The better agreement between TRBJ2-7 and the DNA end casts doubt on the J call. The length of the CDR3 is 15 residues. The V gene's germline CDR1 is SGHDT and CDR2 YYEEEE. The CDR3 DNA reads as TGTACCAGCAGCTTGGATAGCGGGGAGACCTACGAGCAGTACTTC. Its protein product is CTSSLDSGETYEQYF.

The rearrangement joins TRBV5-1 to TRBJ1-2; the D is unclear. The V and J ends lost 0 bases and 0 bases respectively, with 9 bases between them. This CDR3 comprises 15 residues. The germline V gene has CDR1 SGHRS and CDR2 YFSETQ. CDR3 region: CASSLAGESNYGYTF. The DNA of the CDR3 is TGCGCCAGCAGCTTGGCCGGAGAATCTAACTATGGCTACACCTTC.

Details on this clone: Other DNA sequences from this sample encode an identical CDR3 as well. The chain joins TRBV12-5 to TRBJ1-1; the match to TRBD1 covers 9 bases. There are 15 residues in the CDR3. V was pared by 5 bases and J by 7 bases, with 11 bases of the junction left unmatched. Per the germline V gene, CDR1 is LGHNT and CDR2 is FRNRAP. The CDR3 loop reads CASGQHRGPPLEAFF. The DNA of the CDR3 is TGTGCTAGTGGTCAACACAGGGGGCCCCCCCTTGAAGCTTTCTTT. The whole variable domain, remainder taken from reference TRBV12-5 and TRBJ1-1, is DARVTQTPRHKVTEMGQEVTMRCQPILGHNTVFWYRQTMMQGLELLAYFRNRAPLDDSGMPKDRFSAEMPDATLATLKIQPSEPRDSAVYFCASGQHRGPPLEAFFGQGTRLTVV.

This sequence joins TRBV29-1 and TRBJ1-2, with no clear D. V lost 4 bases and J lost 6, with 15 bases in between. Germline V gene lookup returns CDR1 SQVTM and CDR2 ANQGSEA. The CDR3 runs 13 residues. CDR3 sequence reads: CSVAGAVLHGYTF. Here the CDR3 DNA reads TGCAGCGTTGCGGGTGCAGTATTGCATGGCTACACCTTC.

V gene TRBV7-2 combines with J gene TRBJ1-3, with 8 bases matching TRBD1. The CDR3 is made up of 15 amino acids. In germline, CDR1 is SGHTA, CDR2 FQGNSA. V lost 4 bases to trimming and J lost 4 bases; unmatched junction nucleotides: 6. The CDR3 sequence is CASSSDRGPGNTIYF. The DNA of the CDR3 is TGTGCCAGCAGCTCCGACAGGGGCCCCGGAAACACCATATATTTT.

This chain links TRBV6-1 with TRBJ1-2; 7 bases are shared with TRBD1. With V trimmed by 7 bases and J by 4 bases, 9 bases remained unmatched. Germline lookup yields CDR1 MNHNS and CDR2 SASEGT. This CDR3 is 14 amino acids long. The CDR3 sequence is CASTPDRVGYGYTF. The CDR3 DNA follows: TGTGCCAGCACCCCCGACAGGGTGGGCTATGGCTACACCTTC.

The chain joins TRBV4-2 to TRBJ1-1, with 8 bases aligning to TRBD1. J was trimmed by 7 bases and V by 1 base; bases with no gene match: 5. The CDR3 is made up of 14 amino acids. From germline, CDR1 is LGHNA and CDR2 YNFKEQ. The CDR3 protein is CASSQGHRGGEAFF. The CDR3 DNA follows: TGTGCCAGCAGCCAAGGACACAGGGGGGGTGAAGCTTTCTTT.

The chain recombines TRBV18 with TRBJ1-3; possible D gene TRBD1, 6 bases. Germline CDR1 reads KGHSH; CDR2 reads LQKENI. The V gene lost 1 base and the J gene lost 0 bases, with 13 bases spanning the gap. The CDR3 totals 17 residues. CDR3 sequence reads: CASSPRYRDDSGNTIYF. In DNA, the CDR3 is TGTGCCAGCTCACCACGGTACAGGGACGACTCTGGAAACACCATATATTTT.

The chain combines TRBV5-1 with TRBJ2-5, with D maybe TRBD2 (5 bases). Trimming cost V 4 bases and J 5 bases, with 15 bases left between them. The CDR3 is 14 amino acids. From germline, CDR1 is SGHRS and CDR2 YFSETQ. CDR3 in amino acids: CASSPPLARETQYF. The CDR3 region has the DNA TGCGCCAGCAGCCCCCCCCTAGCACGTGAGACCCAGTACTTC.

V is TRBV21-1 and J is TRBJ2-7; TRBD1 is the table's D call, not checked against the DNA. TRBV21-1 is a pseudogene locus. This CDR3 spans 18 amino acids. CDR3 residues: CASSKGGQGADDSYEQYV. The CDR3, as DNA: TGTGCCAGCAGCAAAGGAGGCCAGGGGGCGGACGACTCCTACGAGCAGTACGTC.

The rearrangement joins TRBV7-9 to TRBJ1-4; 8 bases fit TRBD1. The CDR3 is 15 amino acids. J lost 7 bases, V lost 6 bases, and 10 bases had no gene match. CDR1 and CDR2 from the germline V gene are SEHNR and FQNEAQ (reference sequence). For the CDR3, the DNA is TGTGCCAGCAGGCTTACCTCCGACAGGGGTGAAAAACTGTTTTTT. It specifies CASRLTSDRGEKLFF.

Details on this clone: One end of the junction does not line up with germline, which may come from a read error. This rearrangement joins TRBV11-1 to TRBJ2-3; no reliable D call. CDR1 and CDR2 from the germline V gene are SGHAT and FQDESV (reference sequence). This CDR3 has 16 amino acids. In DNA form, the CDR3 reads TGTGCCAGCAGCTTCGCGCGTACTTCAGGCACGGATACGCAGTATTTT. Residues: CASSFARTSGTDTQYF.

This chain uses TRBV7-8 with TRBJ1-1; perhaps TRBD1 as D (6 bases). Germline values: CDR1 SGHVS, CDR2 FQNEAQ. The germline V and J ends were trimmed by 5 bases and 2 bases, with 15 bases remaining between them. This CDR3 is 15 amino acids long. The CDR3: CASSPRKQGNTEAFF. The DNA of the CDR3 is TGTGCCAGCAGCCCACGGAAACAGGGTAACACTGAAGCTTTCTTT.

The chain employs TRBV29-1 and TRBJ1-5, with 9 nucleotides matching TRBD1. V trimming: 6 bases; J trimming: 4 bases; junction bases outside the gene matches: 4. The CDR3 spans 13 residues. CDR1 is SQVTM and CDR2 is ANQGSEA in the germline V gene. CDR3: CSVGTGRNQPQHF. CDR3 DNA sequence: TGCAGCGTCGGGACAGGGAGGAATCAGCCCCAGCATTTT.